The 7 T cell receptor beta chains listed next were all sequenced from one sample in a study of tumor and adjacent non-tumor tissue in lung cancer. The template was RNA from unsorted bulk tissue. A modified ARM-PCR protocol with three rounds of nested PCR amplified TCRbeta. TCRdb ran MiXCR on the multiplex PCR reads and lists one entry per CDR3 protein. This sample carries about 110,000 distinct CDR3 sequences, roughly 75% of them seen once, and the ten largest clones take more than 35%. The source material was lung tumor tissue. The receptors were gathered from an older woman with non-small cell lung cancer.

Details on this clonotype: One end of the junction is discordant with germline, which a read error may explain. This chain connects TRBV6-2 or TRBV6-3 to TRBJ2-1, with a weak D call TRBD2 (5 bases). Germline CDR1 reads MNHEY; CDR2 reads SVGEGT. This CDR3 spans 18 amino acids. The CDR3 DNA reads as TGTGCCAGCAGTTACTATGATGGGCCAGCGGTTTCTTACAATGACCAGTTCTTC. Its translation is CASSYYDGPAVSYNDQFF.

This sequence joins TRBV29-1 and TRBJ2-2; TRBD1 is a possible D gene (6 bases). The CDR3 is 13 residues long. Germline lookup yields CDR1 SQVTM and CDR2 ANQGSEA. The V gene lost 4 bases and the J gene lost 4 bases, with 10 bases spanning the gap. This CDR3 reads CSVGQASTGELFF. The CDR3 region has the DNA TGCAGCGTTGGACAGGCGAGCACCGGGGAGCTGTTTTTT.

As for this clonotype: Likely a read error: the CDR3 ends without its conserved phenylalanine or tryptophan. The J gene is TRBJ1-6, the V gene TRBV5-1; D is possibly TRBD1 (5 bases). Germline loops: CDR1 SGHRS, CDR2 YFSETQ. V dropped 0 bases and J dropped 7 bases, with 14 bases sitting between them. This CDR3 has 16 amino acids. CDR3 DNA: TGCGCCAGCAGCTTGGAACTAGGGGCAGGGAATTCACCCCTCCACATT. It translates to CASSLELGAGNSPLHI.

The chain employs TRBV29-1 and TRBJ2-1; D possibly uses TRBD1 or TRBD2 (5 bases each). CDR1 SQVTM and CDR2 ANQGSEA come from the germline V gene. CDR3 length: 15 amino acids. Trimming took 6 bases from V and 7 from J, leaving 22 bases between them. CDR3 nucleotides: TGCAGCGTCCACCGGGAACAGGTCGAGGGTAATGAGCAGTTCTTC. It specifies CSVHREQVEGNEQFF.

This clonotype was recorded a few times. The chain couples TRBV28 to TRBJ2-1; possible D gene TRBD2, 6 bases. V lost 3 bases and J 2 bases, leaving 14 bases between the germline ends. The germline CDR1 and CDR2 sequences are MDHEN and SYDVKM. This CDR3 is 16 amino acids long. CDR3 sequence: CASSFERVRPYNEQFF. The CDR3 DNA reads as TGTGCCAGCAGTTTTGAGCGGGTAAGGCCCTACAATGAGCAGTTCTTC.

About this clonotype: Mismatch with germline at one junction end may stem from a read error. This sequence joins TRBV6-6 and TRBJ1-2; 7 bases align to TRBD1. Germline-derived CDR1 and CDR2 are MNHNY and SVGAGI (reference sequence). The CDR3 extends over 17 amino acids. CDR3 region: CASIYSADRTRIHGYTF. The CDR3 coding sequence is TGTGCCAGCATTTACTCTGCGGACAGGACCAGGATTCATGGCTACACCTTC.

This clonotype turned up a few times. Since a much larger clone is just one base distant, this may be a read error. The V call is TRBV20-1, the J call TRBJ2-7; 9 nucleotides line up with TRBD1. J gave up 2 bases and V 7 bases, and 9 bases lay outside the gene matches. This CDR3 contains 14 residues. Per the germline V gene, CDR1 is DFQATT and CDR2 is SNEGSKA (reference sequence). CDR3 residues: CSVAGTGNTYEQYF. CDR3 DNA sequence: TGCAGTGTAGCCGGGACAGGGAATACCTACGAGCAGTACTTC.